Listed here is a single T cell receptor (beta chain). The source of the sample is a study of cytomegalovirus exposure and HLA in healthy donors. The CDR3 consists of 14 residues. Germline trimming cut 4 bases from V and 5 bases from J; bases unmatched to any gene: 6. Looked up from germline, CDR1 is MNHNS and CDR2 is SASEGT. The PCR had 60 Vbeta and 13 Jbeta primers. This table comes from immunoSEQ multiplex PCR, and its TCRdb copy is limited to in-frame clones, with some not included. The sample records under 200,000 clones, around four fifths being singletons. The chain joins TRBV6-1 to TRBJ2-7; 9 nucleotides align to TRBD1. This clonotype was obtained from a woman in her thirties in good health and CMV-seronegative. Sequenced: PBMCs. The chain's CDR3 is CASSGDRVIHEQYF. The CDR3 nucleotides read TGTGCCAGCAGTGGGGACAGGGTCATCCACGAGCAGTACTTC.